Below are 21 T cell receptor beta chains sequenced from a single sample in a study of OX40 agonist ivuxolimab in advanced cancers. Profiled with immunoSEQ multiplex PCR; TCRdb holds only in-frame clones, not every one. The table lists some 50,000 clones, roughly 90% of them singletons. The input for sequencing was CD4+ or CD8+ T cells sorted from blood, taken in a trial of the OX40 agonist ivuxolimab. Every receptor here comes from an adult with an advanced solid tumor such as melanoma, head and neck, liver or kidney cancer.

This chain uses TRBV11-3 with TRBJ2-2; the match to TRBD2 covers 11 bases. The CDR3 covers 16 residues. The ends lost 5 bases at V and 4 bases at J; junction bases unmatched: 6. Germline values: CDR1 SGHNT, CDR2 YENEEA. This CDR3 reads CASSREGTSGTGELFF. CDR3 nucleotides: TGTGCCAGCAGCCGTGAAGGGACTAGCGGCACCGGGGAGCTGTTTTTT.

The table lists this clone with a few counts. This CDR3 reads CASSTFTEETQYF. Here the CDR3 DNA reads TGCGCCAGCAGCACCTTTACAGAGGAGACCCAGTACTTC. The gene calls are TRBV5-1 and TRBJ2-5; D is ambiguous. V was shortened by 4 bases and J by 5 bases, with 12 bases between the two germline ends. This CDR3 is built from 13 residues. CDR1 SGHRS and CDR2 YFSETQ come from the germline V gene. The full variable domain, with the rest looked up from reference TRBV5-1 and TRBJ2-5, is KAGVTQTPRYLIKTRGQQVTLSCSPISGHRSVSWYQQTPGQGLQFLFEYFSETQRNKGNFPGRFSGRQFSNSRSEMNVSTLELGDSALYLCASSTFTEETQYFGPGTRLLVL.

This chain links TRBV9 with TRBJ1-4; the D gene is possibly TRBD1 (6 bases). Germline CDR1 reads SGDLS; CDR2 reads YYNGEE. V was cut by 4 bases and J by 11 bases, with 21 bases left in between. CDR3 size: 15 residues. CDR3 DNA sequence: TGTGCCAGCAGCCCCCCGGGACAACGTGTTGGGAAACTGTTTTTT. Translating gives CASSPPGQRVGKLFF.

This chain links TRBV6-5 with TRBJ2-1, with 10 bases fitting TRBD2. Germline V CDR1 and CDR2: MNHEY, SVGAGI. The CDR3 length is 15 residues. J lost 5 bases, V lost 2 bases, and 3 bases had no gene match. The CDR3 is CASSYTGLANNEQFF. In nucleotides, the CDR3 is TGTGCCAGCAGTTACACGGGACTAGCGAACAATGAGCAGTTCTTC.

The gene calls are TRBV6-5 and TRBJ2-5; D not certain. The V end was cut by 6 bases, the J end by 5 bases, with 13 bases between. Germline V gives CDR1 MNHEY, CDR2 SVGAGI. The CDR3 covers 13 residues. The CDR3 DNA is TGTGCCAGCAGAAGGCAGGAACTTGAGACCCAGTACTTC. It specifies CASRRQELETQYF.

This clone was seen once. The chain links TRBV5-8 to TRBJ1-5, with 8 bases fitting TRBD1. Germline trimming cut 3 bases from V and 5 bases from J; bases unmatched to any gene: 4. CDR1 is SGHTS, CDR2 YDEGEE, per germline. This CDR3 has 14 amino acids. The CDR3 loop reads CASSSDRGYQPQHF. The DNA for the CDR3 is TGTGCCAGCAGCTCCGACAGGGGTTATCAGCCCCAGCATTTT.

The chain has TRBV11-3 and TRBJ2-1; D unresolved. Trimming cost V 3 bases and J 2 bases, with 11 bases left between them. The CDR3 length is 15 residues. Germline loops: CDR1 SGHNT, CDR2 YENEEA. The CDR3 region has the DNA TGTGCCAGCAGCTTCCGTGTCACGACCTACAATGAGCAGTTCTTC. It is translated as CASSFRVTTYNEQFF.

The chain uses TRBV2 and TRBJ1-5; 7 bases fit TRBD1. Germline assignment: CDR1 SNHLY and CDR2 FYNNEI. This CDR3 region has 15 residues. V lost 3 bases and J lost 3; bases outside the gene matches: 5. The CDR3 loop reads CASSDDDRDNQPQHF. The CDR3 nucleotides read TGTGCCAGCAGTGATGACGACAGGGACAATCAGCCCCAGCATTTT. The full variable domain, its missing parts supplied by reference TRBV2 and TRBJ1-5, is EPEVTQTPSHQVTQMGQEVILRCVPISNHLYFYWYRQILGQKVEFLVSFYNNEISEKSEIFDDQFSVERPDGSNFTLKIRSTKLEDSAMYFCASSDDDRDNQPQHFGDGTRLSIL.

This chain uses TRBV5-6 with TRBJ2-1; 11 nucleotides line up with TRBD2. V was clipped by 7 bases and J by 5 bases; unmatched bases: 11. Germline assignment: CDR1 SGHDT and CDR2 YYEEEE. The CDR3 loop spans 16 amino acids. CDR3 coding DNA: TGTGCCAGCCACGGACTAGCGGGCCGGGACCACAATGAGCAGTTCTTC. It codes for CASHGLAGRDHNEQFF.

The J gene is TRBJ2-7, the V gene TRBV5-7; 8 bases are shared with TRBD2. TRBV5-7 is assigned to the ORF class and has an uncertain function. J gave up 4 bases and V 5 bases, and 11 bases lay outside the gene matches. The CDR3 sequence is 15 residues long. CDR3 sequence: CASRTRGESLYEQYF. CDR3 nucleotide sequence: TGTGCCAGCAGGACGCGGGGGGAGAGCTTATACGAGCAGTACTTC.

V is TRBV28 and J is TRBJ1-1; TRBD1 might be the D (6 bases). The CDR3 loop spans 13 amino acids. Between the trimmed V and J ends, which lost 7 bases and 5 bases, there was a span of 14 bases. The germline V gene has CDR1 MDHEN and CDR2 SYDVKM. CDR3 DNA sequence: TGTGCCAGCATTAGGGGGGGGCCGACTGAAGCTTTCTTT. Its translation is CASIRGGPTEAFF.

V and J are TRBV11-3 and TRBJ1-5; D not resolved. The CDR3 contains 13 residues. Germline V lookup: CDR1 SGHNT, CDR2 YENEEA. V lost 5 bases, J lost 0 bases, and 5 bases lay in between. CDR3 in DNA: TGTGCCAGCAGCCTTTATAGCAATCAGCCCCAGCATTTT. Translating it yields CASSLYSNQPQHF.

The chain combines TRBV28 with TRBJ2-5, with a possible D match to TRBD1 (6 bases). Germline V gene lookup returns CDR1 MDHEN and CDR2 SYDVKM. The CDR3 covers 14 residues. V was clipped by 4 bases and J by 5 bases, with 14 bases between them. The CDR3 DNA follows: TGTGCCAGCAGTTACACACAGGGCTTGGAGACCCAGTACTTC. Translated, it gives CASSYTQGLETQYF. The full variable domain, completed using reference TRBV28 and TRBJ2-5, is DVKVTQSSRYLVKRTGEKVFLECVQDMDHENMFWYRQDPGLGLRLIYFSYDVKMKEKGDIPEGYSVSREKKERFSLILESASTNQTSMYLCASSYTQGLETQYFGPGTRLLVL.

The chain has TRBV6-5 and TRBJ2-7; the match to TRBD1 covers 9 bases. V shed 2 bases and J 2 bases; nucleotides not matched to a gene: 4. The CDR3 has 15 amino acids. The V gene's germline CDR1 is MNHEY and CDR2 SVGAGI. The CDR3 region has the DNA TGTGCCAGCAGTTACGACAGGGGGGGGACCTACGAGCAGTACTTC. Amino acid sequence: CASSYDRGGTYEQYF.

This clone came up a few times. This chain connects TRBV10-1 to TRBJ2-1; 11 bases are a match to TRBD2. Trimming removed 5 bases from V and 3 bases from J; junction bases left unmatched: 3. This CDR3 is 15 amino acids long. Germline V gene sequence: CDR1 WNHNN, CDR2 SYGVQD (reference sequence). CDR3 DNA sequence: TGCGCCAGCAGTTCGGGACTAGCGGTCTACAATGAGCAGTTCTTC. Translated, it gives CASSSGLAVYNEQFF.

The chain couples TRBV18 to TRBJ1-2; D is undetermined. Per germline, CDR1 KGHSH and CDR2 LQKENI. This CDR3 is 13 amino acids long. V gave up 3 bases and J gave up 3 bases, with 8 bases separating them. The CDR3 is CASSPGADYGYTF. The DNA for the CDR3 is TGTGCCAGCTCACCGGGAGCAGACTATGGCTACACCTTC.

This clone was detected once. This chain connects TRBV2 to TRBJ2-7; 7 positions agree with TRBD1. The junction had 14 bases not matched to a gene; V was cut back by 6 bases and J by 9 bases. In germline, CDR1 is SNHLY, CDR2 FYNNEI. The CDR3 consists of 14 residues. The CDR3 coding sequence is TGTGCCAGCAGCTTGGGACAGACTGTTGGGGGGCAGTACTTC. It encodes CASSLGQTVGGQYF.

This rearrangement joins TRBV4-2 to TRBJ2-3; TRBD2 aligns across 7 bases. Germline-derived CDR1 and CDR2 are LGHNA and YNFKEQ. Trimming cost V 3 bases and J 7 bases; bases outside gene matches: 4. This CDR3 is built from 13 residues. The CDR3 spells CASSHSAGNTQYF. CDR3 nucleotides: TGTGCCAGCAGCCATTCAGCGGGAAATACGCAGTATTTT.

This clone appeared a single time. The chain combines TRBV2 with TRBJ2-1; 11 positions agree with TRBD1. V shed 6 bases and J 11 bases; nucleotides not matched to a gene: 3. CDR1 and CDR2 (germline): SNHLY, FYNNEI. This CDR3 contains 12 residues. CDR3 DNA: TGTGCCAGCAGCTGGGACAGGGGGAAGCAGTTCTTC. Translated, it gives CASSWDRGKQFF.

The V gene is TRBV19, the J gene TRBJ1-5; weak D call: TRBD1 (5 bases). The CDR3 covers 19 residues. Looked up from germline, CDR1 is LNHDA and CDR2 is SQIVND (reference sequence). Trimming took 3 bases from V and 0 from J, leaving 21 bases between them. The CDR3 sequence: CASSILGQGSFYSNQPQHF. DNA for the CDR3: TGTGCCAGTAGTATCCTGGGGCAGGGTTCCTTTTATAGCAATCAGCCCCAGCATTTT.

This clone has a single count. V gene TRBV7-9 combines with J gene TRBJ2-3, with TRBD1 identical over 8 bases. This CDR3 is built from 16 residues. Per germline, CDR1 SEHNR and CDR2 FQNEAQ (reference sequence). V lost 5 bases, J lost 4 bases, and 11 bases stayed unmatched. In DNA form, the CDR3 reads TGTGCCAGCAGCGTATCTCAGGGGGCTTTCGCAGATACGCAGTATTTT. It yields the protein CASSVSQGAFADTQYF.